This TCR beta chain was captured in a study of blood T cell repertoires in COVID-19. This CDR3 region has 14 residues. Per the germline V gene, CDR1 is MNHEY and CDR2 is SVGAGI. V was clipped by 7 bases and J by 7 bases, with 20 bases between them. Sequencing used immunoSEQ multiplex PCR; TCRdb keeps in-frame clones, though not all of them. This repertoire shows some 250,000 clones, approximately 80% found once; its top ten account for 14% to 15%. Participant-given clinical history determined each cohort assignment. The sequenced sample consisted of PBMCs or T cells enriched from blood (not recorded which). The chain employs TRBV6-5 and TRBJ2-7; possible D gene TRBD2, 6 bases. This sequence originates from a man aged 35 to 55 who had recovered from COVID-19. The CDR3 reads CASIGGTVFGEQYF. For the CDR3, the DNA is TGTGCCAGCATTGGCGGGACCGTTTTTGGGGAGCAGTACTTC.